Following are 29 T cell receptor beta chains from one sample sequenced in a study of T-cell memory formation after mild COVID-19. MiXCR, applied by TCRdb to the 5' RACE reads, yields one record per CDR3 protein. In the table there are 550,000 to 600,000 distinct CDR3 sequences, roughly a sixth of which are singletons. The specimen was PBMCs or a T cell subset sorted from them (not recorded which). The receptors stem from an adult woman who had mild COVID-19 (a few samples of this study predate the infection). Cell type and time point are not known.

This clonotype has more than one count but fewer than ten. This chain links TRBV19 with TRBJ1-5; D might be TRBD1 (6 bases). Germline CDR1 is LNHDA and CDR2 is SQIVND (reference sequence). This CDR3 contains 14 residues. Trimming left V 7 bases short and J 5 bases short, with 15 bases between. The CDR3 sequence is CASNADRPDQPQHF. The CDR3 DNA follows: TGTGCCAGTAACGCGGACAGACCAGATCAGCCCCAGCATTTT.

This clonotype was seen a few times. V and J are TRBV7-3 and TRBJ2-1, with 9 positions matching TRBD2. V shed 5 bases and J 9 bases; nucleotides not matched to a gene: 14. CDR3 length equals 16 residues. From germline, CDR1 is SGHTA and CDR2 FQGTGA. CDR3 DNA: TGTGCCAGCAGCGCCCCGCCGGGCGGGAGGGCTCCTGAGCAGTTCTTC. This encodes CASSAPPGGRAPEQFF.

The chain combines TRBV6-2 or TRBV6-3 with TRBJ2-7; 8 bases match TRBD1. J lost 2 bases, V lost 5 bases, and 5 bases had no gene match. CDR1 is MNHEY, CDR2 SVGEGT, per germline. The CDR3 is 14 amino acids. The CDR3 DNA reads as TGTGCCAGCAGTCAGACAGGGGCGGCCTACGAGCAGTACTTC. Protein product: CASSQTGAAYEQYF.

This clonotype showed up just a few times. The chain is built from TRBV6-2 or TRBV6-3 and TRBJ2-5; no reliable D call. Trimming cost V 4 bases and J 3 bases, with 15 bases left between them. This CDR3 spans 15 amino acids. In germline, CDR1 is MNHEY, CDR2 SVGEGT. The CDR3 region has the DNA TGTGCCAGCAGTTCCCTCGCTGCCCTGGAAGAGACCCAGTACTTC. Residues: CASSSLAALEETQYF.

This sequence joins TRBV4-3 and TRBJ2-5; 10 nucleotides line up with TRBD2. Trimming cost V 5 bases and J 4 bases; bases outside gene matches: 10. This CDR3 comprises 16 residues. The germline gives CDR1 LGHNA, CDR2 YSLEER. CDR3 nucleotide sequence: TGCGCCAGCAGCAGGCTAGCGGGGGCCCTGACAGAGACCCAGTACTTC. Residues: CASSRLAGALTETQYF.

The V call is TRBV12-3 or TRBV12-4, the J call TRBJ2-7; D possibly corresponds to TRBD2 (5 bases). Trimming removed 2 bases from V and 2 bases from J, with 13 bases in between. This CDR3 is 15 amino acids long. CDR3 DNA: TGTGCCAGCAGTTTACCGACGGGATTCGCCTACGAGCAGTACTTC. Protein product: CASSLPTGFAYEQYF.

This clonotype was counted only a few times. This chain links TRBV20-1 with TRBJ2-2, with TRBD1 matching over 8 bases. The germline gives CDR1 DFQATT, CDR2 SNEGSKA (reference sequence). The trim removed 3 bases at V and 4 bases at J, leaving 1 base unmatched. The CDR3 is made up of 13 amino acids. This chain's CDR3 is CSARDRATGELFF. The CDR3 nucleotides read TGCAGTGCTAGGGACAGGGCCACCGGGGAGCTGTTTTTT.

This clonotype was recorded many times. The V call is TRBV6-2 or TRBV6-3, the J call TRBJ2-1; 11 bases match TRBD2. This CDR3 has 14 residues. The J segment lost 7 bases and the V segment lost 6 bases, leaving 5 bases of the junction unmatched. The germline V gene has CDR1 MNHEY and CDR2 SVGEGT. Here the CDR3 DNA reads TGTGCCAGCAGCTCTACTAGCGGGAGAAATGAGCAGTTCTTC. Amino acids: CASSSTSGRNEQFF.

This clonotype was detected only a few times. The chain has TRBV7-9 and TRBJ2-3; D may correspond to TRBD1 or TRBD2 (5 bases each). The length of the CDR3 is 14 residues. The germline gives CDR1 SEHNR, CDR2 FQNEAQ (reference sequence). The V and J ends lost 5 bases and 3 bases respectively, with 12 bases between them. For the CDR3, the DNA is TGTGCCAGCAGCCGGGGTCAGGGAACAGATACGCAGTATTTT. It is translated as CASSRGQGTDTQYF. Supplemented by reference TRBV7-9 and TRBJ2-3, the full variable domain reads DTGVSQNPRHKITKRGQNVTFRCDPISEHNRLYWYRQTLGQGPEFLTYFQNEAQLEKSRLLSDRFSAERPKGSFSTLEIQRTEQGDSAMYLCASSRGQGTDTQYFGPGTRLTVL.

The J gene is TRBJ2-7, the V gene TRBV10-3; D not certain. The germline V gene encodes CDR1 ENHRY and CDR2 SYGVKD. The V end was cut by 8 bases, the J end by 3 bases, with 8 bases between. The CDR3 consists of 11 residues. The CDR3 sequence: CAIRSYYEQYF. In DNA form, the CDR3 reads TGTGCCATCCGGAGTTACTACGAGCAGTACTTC.

This clonotype came up a few times. The V gene is TRBV10-3, the J gene TRBJ2-5, with 8 bases fitting TRBD2. The CDR3 totals 15 residues. Germline CDR1 is ENHRY and CDR2 is SYGVKD. V lost 7 bases to trimming and J lost 1 base; unmatched junction nucleotides: 8. The chain's CDR3 is CAIMPTSAVQETQYF. CDR3 DNA: TGTGCCATCATGCCGACTAGCGCGGTCCAAGAGACCCAGTACTTC.

V gene TRBV12-3 or TRBV12-4 combines with J gene TRBJ1-1, with D perhaps TRBD1 (5 bases). The length of the CDR3 is 15 residues. V was clipped by 2 bases and J by 5 bases, with 15 bases between them. The CDR3 sequence is CASSLQGIVRTEAFF. For the CDR3, the DNA is TGTGCCAGCAGTTTACAGGGAATAGTTCGAACTGAAGCTTTCTTT.

The sample holds a few counts of this clonotype. The chain links TRBV7-9 to TRBJ1-3, with D perhaps TRBD1 (5 bases). The germline gives CDR1 SEHNR, CDR2 FQNEAQ (reference sequence). Deletions cut 7 bases from V and 3 bases from J, with 19 bases between. There are 16 residues in the CDR3. CDR3 sequence: CASKSSGTQNGNTIYF. The CDR3 region has the DNA TGTGCCAGCAAATCCTCAGGGACTCAAAATGGAAACACCATATATTTT.

This sequence joins TRBV3-1 and TRBJ1-3; D remains ambiguous. This CDR3 region has 15 residues. Deletions cut 7 bases from V and 0 bases from J, with 13 bases between. Looked up from germline, CDR1 is LGHDT and CDR2 is YNNKEL (reference sequence). The CDR3 nucleotides are TGTGCCAGCACCCCAGAGTCCCGCTCTGGAAACACCATATATTTT. This gives the protein CASTPESRSGNTIYF.

This clonotype was detected ten times or more. V usage is TRBV5-1 and J usage is TRBJ2-2, with a possible D match to TRBD1 (6 bases). The length of the CDR3 is 16 residues. The V gene's germline CDR1 is SGHRS and CDR2 YFSETQ. V was pared by 0 bases and J by 1 base, with 10 bases between. The CDR3 reads CASSLEWTVNTGELFF. As DNA, the CDR3 is TGCGCCAGCAGCTTGGAGTGGACAGTGAACACCGGGGAGCTGTTTTTT.

Ten or more counts support this clonotype. A read error may produce the germline difference seen at one junction end. This chain joins TRBV7-7 and TRBJ2-3; D is ambiguous. Germline lookup yields CDR1 SSHAT and CDR2 FNYEAQ (reference sequence). The CDR3 extends over 15 amino acids. CDR3 residues: CASSLVGGSTDTQYF. DNA of the CDR3: TGTGCTAGCAGCTTAGTAGGTGGCAGCACAGATACGCAGTATTTT. Looking up the rest from reference TRBV7-7 and TRBJ2-3 gives the full variable domain: GAGVSQSPRYKVTKRGQDVTLRCDPISSHATLYWYQQALGQGPEFLTYFNYEAQPDKSGLPSDRFSAERPEGSISTLTIQRTEQRDSAMYRCASSLVGGSTDTQYFGPGTRLTVL.

This clonotype was counted a few times. The gene calls are TRBV6-1 and TRBJ2-1, with 12 nucleotides matching TRBD2. Germline V CDR1 and CDR2: MNHNS, SASEGT. V was pared by 3 bases and J by 7 bases, with 7 bases of the junction left unmatched. The CDR3 extends over 16 amino acids. The chain's CDR3 is CASSERTSGIWNEQFF. The CDR3 DNA reads as TGTGCCAGCAGTGAGCGGACTAGCGGGATATGGAATGAGCAGTTCTTC.

There are a few counts of this clonotype. V usage is TRBV20-1 and J usage is TRBJ2-3; 11 nucleotides agree with TRBD2. The CDR3 runs to 17 residues. The V gene end was trimmed by 5 bases and the J gene end by 0 bases; junction bases not matched to a gene: 10. Germline V CDR1 and CDR2: DFQATT, SNEGSKA (reference sequence). DNA of the CDR3: TGCAGTGCTGCCCTAGCGGGGGGCGTAACTAGCACAGATACGCAGTATTTT. Encoded protein: CSAALAGGVTSTDTQYF.

This clonotype appeared a few times. The chain combines TRBV12-3 or TRBV12-4 with TRBJ2-1; 9 nucleotides line up with TRBD1. CDR3 length equals 13 residues. V shed 8 bases, J shed 7 bases, and the junction held 6 bases outside the gene matches. The CDR3 reads CASGWDRVNEQFF. CDR3 bases: TGTGCCAGCGGATGGGACAGGGTGAATGAGCAGTTCTTC.

This clonotype was seen more than once but under ten times. The chain carries TRBV12-3 or TRBV12-4 and TRBJ2-7; 9 bases are a match to TRBD1. CDR3 length equals 15 residues. Trimming at V came to 5 bases and at J to 2 bases, leaving 7 bases not matched to a gene. The CDR3 sequence is CASSPRGTGTYEQYF. CDR3 sequence (DNA): TGTGCCAGCAGTCCCCGTGGGACAGGGACCTACGAGCAGTACTTC.

The CDR3 DNA sequence: TGTGCCAGCAGCCAAGAGCACAGAAACACTGAAGCTTTCTTT. It encodes CASSQEHRNTEAFF. The chain combines TRBV4-2 with TRBJ1-1; unclear D gene. The ends were cut back, 0 bases at V and 2 bases at J, with 7 bases in the middle. The CDR3 runs to 14 residues. Germline lookup yields CDR1 LGHNA and CDR2 YNFKEQ.

This clonotype was seen only a few times. This chain uses TRBV27 with TRBJ1-1; D not certain. Trimming stripped 8 bases from V and 1 base from J, with 14 bases between. From germline, CDR1 is MNHEY and CDR2 SMNVEV (reference sequence). The CDR3 runs to 14 residues. The CDR3 sequence is CASQSGWGNTEAFF. CDR3 coding DNA: TGTGCCAGCCAAAGCGGTTGGGGGAACACTGAAGCTTTCTTT.

The CDR3 DNA follows: TGTGCCAGCGGACGGGACAGGGGAACCGGGGAGCTGTTTTTT. It translates to CASGRDRGTGELFF. The chain combines TRBV5-4 with TRBJ2-2; 10 bases are a match to TRBD1. The CDR3 has 14 residues. Looked up from germline, CDR1 is SGHNT and CDR2 is YYREEE (reference sequence). V was pared by 7 bases and J by 5 bases, with 5 bases of the junction left unmatched.

This clonotype was detected a few times. This rearrangement joins TRBV10-3 to TRBJ2-1; 8 nucleotides match TRBD2. Germline V gene sequence: CDR1 ENHRY, CDR2 SYGVKD. V dropped 2 bases and J dropped 3; count of bases not matched to a gene: 3. The CDR3 totals 15 residues. The DNA of the CDR3 is TGTGCCATCAGTGAGCCAGCGGGAGTCTACAATGAGCAGTTCTTC. This sequence encodes CAISEPAGVYNEQFF.

The V gene is TRBV29-1, the J gene TRBJ1-2, with D perhaps TRBD1 (6 bases). From germline, CDR1 is SQVTM and CDR2 ANQGSEA. V lost 5 bases to trimming and J lost 6 bases, with 19 bases between them. The CDR3 length is 14 residues. DNA for the CDR3: TGCAGCGTTAAGGTGGGGGGCACGTGGGATGGCTACACCTTC. It yields the protein CSVKVGGTWDGYTF.

The CDR3 DNA follows: TGTGCCATCGGCGCCGGGACAGGGGGCACAGATACGCAGTATTTT. Protein sequence: CAIGAGTGGTDTQYF. The chain couples TRBV27 to TRBJ2-3; 10 positions agree with TRBD1. From germline, CDR1 is MNHEY and CDR2 SMNVEV (reference sequence). CDR3 length: 15 residues. The junction had 8 bases not matched to a gene; V was cut back by 10 bases and J by 1 base.

This clonotype was detected ten times or more. The V call is TRBV6-5, the J call TRBJ1-5; D possibly corresponds to TRBD1 (5 bases). This CDR3 contains 14 residues. The V end lost 6 bases, the J end lost 9 bases, and 18 bases lay between the germline ends. CDR1 is MNHEY and CDR2 is SVGAGI in the germline V gene. In DNA, the CDR3 is TGTGCCAGCAGCAGCGGGACGGCGGGAGGGCCCCAGCATTTT. The encoded protein is CASSSGTAGGPQHF.

This chain connects TRBV6-1 to TRBJ2-1; D perhaps matches TRBD2 (6 bases). The CDR3 length is 13 residues. Germline loops: CDR1 MNHNS, CDR2 SASEGT. V dropped 5 bases and J dropped 7 bases, with 12 bases sitting between them. CDR3 nucleotides: TGTGCCAGCAGTCCTATGGGGGGTAATGAGCAGTTCTTC. Translation gives CASSPMGGNEQFF.

This clonotype was seen only a few times. The rearrangement uses TRBV27 and TRBJ2-7, with 10 bases lining up with TRBD1. Looked up from germline, CDR1 is MNHEY and CDR2 is SMNVEV (reference sequence). V shed 6 bases and J 4 bases; nucleotides not matched to a gene: 6. The CDR3 loop spans 14 amino acids. The CDR3 protein is CASSADRGLYEQYF. The DNA for the CDR3 is TGTGCCAGCAGCGCTGACAGGGGGCTTTACGAGCAGTACTTC.